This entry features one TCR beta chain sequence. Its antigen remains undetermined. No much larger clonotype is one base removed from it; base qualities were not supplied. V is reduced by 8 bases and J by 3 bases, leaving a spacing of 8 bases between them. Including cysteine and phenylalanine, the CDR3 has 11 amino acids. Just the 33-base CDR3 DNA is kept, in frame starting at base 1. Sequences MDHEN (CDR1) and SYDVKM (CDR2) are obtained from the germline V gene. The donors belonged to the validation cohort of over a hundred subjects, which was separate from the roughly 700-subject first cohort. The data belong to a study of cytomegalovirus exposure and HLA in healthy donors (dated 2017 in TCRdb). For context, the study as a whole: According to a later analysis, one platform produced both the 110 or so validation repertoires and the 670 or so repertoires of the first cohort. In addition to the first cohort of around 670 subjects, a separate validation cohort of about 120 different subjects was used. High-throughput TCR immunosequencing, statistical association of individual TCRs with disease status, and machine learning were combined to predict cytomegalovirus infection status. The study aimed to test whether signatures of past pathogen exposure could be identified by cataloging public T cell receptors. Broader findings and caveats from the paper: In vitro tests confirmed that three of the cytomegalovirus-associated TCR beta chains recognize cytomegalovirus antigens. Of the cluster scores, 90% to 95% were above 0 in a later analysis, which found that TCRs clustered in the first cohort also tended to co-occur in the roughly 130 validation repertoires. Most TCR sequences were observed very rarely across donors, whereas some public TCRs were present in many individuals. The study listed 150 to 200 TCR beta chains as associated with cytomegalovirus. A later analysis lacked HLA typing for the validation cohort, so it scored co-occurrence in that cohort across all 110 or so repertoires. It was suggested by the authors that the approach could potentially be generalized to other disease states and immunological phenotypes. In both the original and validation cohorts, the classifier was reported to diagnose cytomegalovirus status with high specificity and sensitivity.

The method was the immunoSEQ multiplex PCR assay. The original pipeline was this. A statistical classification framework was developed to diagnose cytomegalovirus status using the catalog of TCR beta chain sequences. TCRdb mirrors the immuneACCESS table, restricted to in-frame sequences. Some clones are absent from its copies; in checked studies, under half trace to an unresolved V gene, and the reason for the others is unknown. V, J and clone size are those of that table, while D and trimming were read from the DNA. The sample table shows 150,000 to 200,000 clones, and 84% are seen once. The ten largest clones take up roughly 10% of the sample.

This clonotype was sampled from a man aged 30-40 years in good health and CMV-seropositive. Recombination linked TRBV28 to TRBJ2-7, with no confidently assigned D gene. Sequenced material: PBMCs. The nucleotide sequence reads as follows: TGTGCCAGCTACTCCAACTACGAGCAGTACTTC. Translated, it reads CASYSNYEQYF.